Listed here is a single T cell receptor beta chain. This sample was included in a study of blood T cell repertoires in COVID-19. Study-wide background: PBMCs, B-cell-depleted T cells, or T cells were the source of the cDNA or gDNA that made up the material.

Clinical history reported by participants formed the basis on which cohorts were assigned. Here immunoSEQ multiplex PCR was the method, and the copy in TCRdb shows in-frame clones only, minus some. The data hold about 280,000 clones, with about 90% observed a single time. The CDR3 runs 17 residues. The junction had 12 bases not matched to a gene; V was cut back by 4 bases and J by 8 bases. Germline lookup yields CDR1 SGHKS and CDR2 YYEKEE (reference sequence). The sequence was obtained from a woman between 18 and 30 years old with acute COVID-19. The rearrangement uses TRBV5-5 and TRBJ2-4, with TRBD2 identical over 13 bases. Sequenced input: PBMCs or T cells enriched from blood (not recorded which). CDR3 in amino acids: CASSPRTSGSLLDIQYF. CDR3 bases: TGTGCCAGCAGCCCGAGGACTAGCGGGAGCTTGTTAGACATTCAGTACTTC.